Reported below is one T cell receptor beta chain. What it recognizes is unknown. These data belong to a study of T cells expressing NK-cell markers. Whole-study context: Sequencing of TCR beta repertoires drew on sorted CD3+CD56+NKG2C+, CD3+CD56+NKG2C- and CD3+CD56-NKG2C+ T cells. General study findings and limits: Once again these clonotypes came out on top in the CD3+CD56-NKG2C+ fraction of a handful of donors.

The CDR3 sequence is 17 residues long. The germline gives CDR1 SGHTA, CDR2 FQGTGA. TCRdb reworked the 5' RACE reads into one entry per CDR3 protein, no DNA. The sample holds some 300,000 distinct CDR3 sequences. The sample comprised blood T cells: a sorted CD56 or NKG2C T cell subset, CD4+ or CD8+ T cells, or bulk PBMC T cells (not recorded which). The TCR originated in a man between 18 and 29 years old in good health. This chain links TRBV7-3 with TRBJ1-1; there is no DNA to check the TCRdb D call of TRBD1. The CDR3 loop is CASSLSAPGQVNTEAFF.